Listed below are T cell receptor beta chains from one sample, sequenced in a study of T cell repertoires in cytomegalovirus infection. The antigens for these receptors are not known. TCRdb processed the reads anew with MiXCR; each CDR3 protein has one entry. The sample holds hundreds of thousands of distinct CDR3 sequences, around 35% seen once. Specimen: cultured PBMCs, collected from culture after CMV antigen stimulation. The receptors stem from a human donor in good health (CMV status not recorded). Some clones in this sample may be carry-over from other donors' samples. Both conserved end residues are part of each CDR3. D genes are given only for firm matches. Clone size is given for some rows only: seen once, a few or many times, or a class if the clone is expanded.

clone size	D gene	V gene	J gene	CDR3 DNA	CDR3 protein
.	.	TRBV4-2	TRBJ2-3	TGTGCCAGCAGCTATGAGGGTCAAGATACGCAGTATTTT	CASSYEGQDTQYF
.	TRBD2	TRBV7-2	TRBJ2-3	TGTGCCAGCAGTAATGGACTAGCGGGAGATGTAGATACGCAGTATTTT	CASSNGLAGDVDTQYF
few	TRBD2	TRBV19	TRBJ2-7	TGTGCCAGTAGTATGACTAGCGGGCTGTCCTACGAGCAGTACTTC	CASSMTSGLSYEQYF
many	TRBD2	TRBV27	TRBJ2-5	TGTGCCAGCAGTTTATGGGGGGGGGAGACCCAGTACTTC	CASSLWGGETQYF
.	.	TRBV6-5	TRBJ1-2	TGTGCCAGCACGGGTCGTCGCGAAGGCTACACCTTC	CASTGRREGYTF
.	.	TRBV19	TRBJ1-2	TGTGCCAGTAGGGGTTTTGGGGGGAAGGAGAATGGCTACACCTTC	CASRGFGGKENGYTF
few	.	TRBV4-1	TRBJ2-1	TGCGCCAGCAGCCAAGAAAGGCGATCAATGGGTAGCTCCTACAATGAGCAGTTCTTC	CASSQERRSMGSSYNEQFF
.	TRBD1	TRBV20-1	TRBJ1-1	TGCAGTGCCCTTCGGACAGGGGGCACGATATGGACTGAAGCTTTCTTT	CSALRTGGTIWTEAFF
.	.	TRBV18	TRBJ2-7	TGTGCCAGCGGGGATGGGACCTACGAGCAGTACTTC	CASGDGTYEQYF
many	.	TRBV7-2	TRBJ2-2	TGTGCCAGCAGCCTGGGAGTTGGCACCGGGGAGCTGTTTTTT	CASSLGVGTGELFF
.	.	TRBV5-1	TRBJ2-1	TGCGCCAGCAGCCTCCCCTTAAACAATGAGCAGTTCTTC	CASSLPLNNEQFF
.	.	TRBV7-9	TRBJ1-2	TGTGCCAGCAGAGCGGGGCAGGGACAAAACTATGGCTACACCTTC	CASRAGQGQNYGYTF
few	.	TRBV9	TRBJ2-1	TGTGCCAGCAGCGTAGGGGGTCTAGCCTACAATGAGCAGTTCTTC	CASSVGGLAYNEQFF
.	.	TRBV20-1	TRBJ2-5	TGCAGTGCTAGAGATCCCACAGGGTCGATAGAGACCCAGTACTTC	CSARDPTGSIETQYF
.	TRBD2	TRBV5-1	TRBJ2-5	TGCGCCAGCAGCTTGGGCGGGACTAGAGAAGAGACCCAGTACTTC	CASSLGGTREETQYF
.	TRBD2	TRBV10-3	TRBJ2-1	TGTGCCATCAGTGACCCTAGCGGGGGTATCTCCTACAATGAGCAGTTCTTC	CAISDPSGGISYNEQFF
few	TRBD1	TRBV15	TRBJ2-7	TGTGCCACCAGCAGAGTGAGGACAGGGTCCGCCGAGCAGTACTTC	CATSRVRTGSAEQYF
.	TRBD1	TRBV7-8	TRBJ1-1	TGTGCCAGCAGCTTACGGGACAGGGAATTGAACACTGAAGCTTTCTTT	CASSLRDRELNTEAFF
few	.	TRBV7-2	TRBJ2-3	TGTGCCAGCGCCCCCTCCGATACGCAGTATTTT	CASAPSDTQYF
.	.	TRBV5-1	TRBJ2-6	TGCGCCAGCAGCTTGCAGGCGTTGGGGGCTGGGGCCAACGTCCTGACTTTC	CASSLQALGAGANVLTF
few	TRBD2	TRBV7-6	TRBJ2-5	TGTGCCAGCAGCTTAGTGAGCGGGAGAAAGGAGACCCAGTACTTC	CASSLVSGRKETQYF
.	.	TRBV6-1	TRBJ1-4	TGTGCCAGCAGACAAGCGCCCAGGGCAACTAATGAAAAACTGTTTTTT	CASRQAPRATNEKLFF
many	.	TRBV7-2	TRBJ2-2	TGTGCCAGCAGCCCAACCGGACTGGGTATATACACCGGGGAGCTGTTTTTT	CASSPTGLGIYTGELFF
.	.	TRBV7-6	TRBJ2-3	TGTGCCAGCAGCTTAGCGGAGAAAACCACAGATACGCAGTATTTT	CASSLAEKTTDTQYF